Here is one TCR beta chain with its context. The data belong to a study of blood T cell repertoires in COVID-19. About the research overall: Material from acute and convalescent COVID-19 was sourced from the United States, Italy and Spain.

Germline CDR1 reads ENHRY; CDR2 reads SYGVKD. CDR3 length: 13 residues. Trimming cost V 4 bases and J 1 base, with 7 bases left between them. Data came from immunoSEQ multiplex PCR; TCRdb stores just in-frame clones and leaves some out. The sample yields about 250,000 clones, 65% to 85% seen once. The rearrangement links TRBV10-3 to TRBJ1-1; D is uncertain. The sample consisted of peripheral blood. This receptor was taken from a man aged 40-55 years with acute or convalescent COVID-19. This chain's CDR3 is CAISGSRNTEAFF. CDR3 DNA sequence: TGTGCCATCAGTGGATCCAGGAACACTGAAGCTTTCTTT.